These T cell receptor beta chains were read from a single sample in a study of cytomegalovirus exposure and HLA in healthy donors. The data were produced by immunoSEQ multiplex PCR, yet TCRdb's version contains in-frame clones alone and is incomplete. Of approximately 160,000 clones in the sample, around 80% were seen once. Sequencing used PBMCs. The receptors derive from a young man in good health and CMV-seronegative. The CDR3 runs from the conserved cysteine through the conserved F or W. Fields, in order: clone size, J gene, V gene, D gene, CDR3 DNA, CDR3 protein. The D gene is left open where the match is weak. The size entry is marked missing in some rows and otherwise reads once, few, many or a size class.

size: -; J: TRBJ2-1; V: TRBV7-9; D: -; DNA: TGTGCCAGCAGCGTTAGCGATAGCTCCTACAATGAGCAGTTCTTC; CDR3: CASSVSDSSYNEQFF
size: -; J: TRBJ2-1; V: TRBV4-1; D: -; DNA: TGCGCCAGCAGCCAAGACGCGAATCCGCGCTACAATGAGCAGTTCTTC; CDR3: CASSQDANPRYNEQFF
size: -; J: TRBJ1-1; V: TRBV12-5; D: -; DNA: TGTGCTAGTGGTTTGGTAGAGGTCAGCACTGAAGCTTTCTTT; CDR3: CASGLVEVSTEAFF
size: -; J: TRBJ2-7; V: TRBV19; D: -; DNA: TGTGCCAGTAGTATACCCGGGACATTTTACGAGCAGTACTTC; CDR3: CASSIPGTFYEQYF
size: -; J: TRBJ2-7; V: TRBV7-3; D: -; DNA: TGTGCCAGCAGCCCTCCCGGGACCTACGAGCAGTACTTC; CDR3: CASSPPGTYEQYF
size: once; J: TRBJ2-7; V: TRBV13; D: TRBD1; DNA: TGTGCCAGCAGCCTTAGTGGACAGGGCTCCTACGAGCAGTACTTC; CDR3: CASSLSGQGSYEQYF
size: -; J: TRBJ1-4; V: TRBV7-9; D: TRBD1; DNA: TGTGCCAGCAGCTGGGGACAGGGGGCGCAAAAACTGTTTTTT; CDR3: CASSWGQGAQKLFF
size: -; J: TRBJ1-3; V: TRBV18; D: TRBD1; DNA: TGTGCCAGCTCACACGTGGAGGGGACAGGGGCTGGAAACACCATATATTTT; CDR3: CASSHVEGTGAGNTIYF
size: -; J: TRBJ2-1; V: TRBV27; D: -; DNA: TGTGCCAGCAGTTTTCTCCCATATACGGTCAATGAGCAGTTCTTC; CDR3: CASSFLPYTVNEQFF
size: -; J: TRBJ2-4; V: TRBV6-6; D: -; DNA: TGTGCCAGCACCCACCGGGCCAAAAACATTCAGTACTTC; CDR3: CASTHRAKNIQYF
size: -; J: TRBJ1-1; V: TRBV29-1; D: -; DNA: TGCAGCTCCTGGGGGGGGAGTGGGGATAGAATGAACACTGAAGCTTTCTTT; CDR3: CSSWGGSGDRMNTEAFF
size: -; J: TRBJ2-7; V: TRBV19; D: TRBD1; DNA: TGTGCCAGTAGTACAACCGGGACAGATGGCGAGCAGTACTTC; CDR3: CASSTTGTDGEQYF
size: -; J: TRBJ2-1; V: TRBV28; D: -; DNA: TGTGCCAGCAGTTACCAGGCAACCTACAATGAGCAGTTCTTC; CDR3: CASSYQATYNEQFF
size: -; J: TRBJ2-6; V: TRBV14; D: TRBD1; DNA: TGTGCCAGCAGCCAAGATGCCCCGGGACAGGGTTCTCGAGGGGCCAACGTCCTGACTTTC; CDR3: CASSQDAPGQGSRGANVLTF
size: -; J: TRBJ1-5; V: TRBV2; D: -; DNA: TGTGCCAGCAGTGTGGTGCAGGGCAATCAGCCCCAGCATTTT; CDR3: CASSVVQGNQPQHF
size: -; J: TRBJ2-7; V: TRBV4-2; D: TRBD2; DNA: TGTGCCAGCAGCCAAGATTTAACTAGCGGGGGGTACGAGCAGTACTTC; CDR3: CASSQDLTSGGYEQYF
size: -; J: TRBJ2-7; V: TRBV7-6; D: TRBD2; DNA: TGTGCCAGCAGCTTAAGGGGACTAGCGTTCAACGAGCAGTACTTC; CDR3: CASSLRGLAFNEQYF